Below are 13 T cell receptor beta chains sequenced from a single sample in a study of shared clonotypes between healthy human individuals. Measured with immunoSEQ multiplex PCR; TCRdb has only the in-frame clones, and not every one. The data contain about 980,000 clones, about 80% of them singletons. Specimen: memory CD4+ T cells sorted from blood. Subset described: CD45RA-negative fraction. These TCRs come from a man aged 18 to 29 in good health.

The table lists this clone with a few counts. The CDR3 nucleotides read TGTGCCAGCAGCTTAGGTCGCGGGGGCGCAGACTATGGCTACACCTTC. Amino acids: CASSLGRGGADYGYTF. The chain couples TRBV7-2 to TRBJ1-2; D is possibly TRBD1 (6 bases). Per the germline V gene, CDR1 is SGHTA and CDR2 is FQGNSA. The CDR3 consists of 16 residues. The V and J ends lost 1 base and 3 bases respectively, with 15 bases between them.

The chain has TRBV10-1 and TRBJ2-2; D remains unclear. The V gene's germline CDR1 is WNHNN and CDR2 SYGVQD (reference sequence). V was pared by 6 bases and J by 3 bases, with 11 bases between. The CDR3 has 14 amino acids. The CDR3: CASRPTRYTGELFF. CDR3 DNA: TGCGCCAGCAGGCCCACGAGGTACACCGGGGAGCTGTTTTTT.

The chain has TRBV20-1 and TRBJ2-2; no clear D. The CDR3 covers 11 residues. The germline CDR1 and CDR2 sequences are DFQATT and SNEGSKA (reference sequence). V was cut by 3 bases and J by 7 bases, with 6 bases left in between. The CDR3 loop reads CSARGFGELFF. The CDR3 nucleotides read TGCAGTGCTAGGGGATTCGGGGAGCTGTTTTTT.

The chain couples TRBV29-1 to TRBJ2-1, with D hard to call. Per the germline V gene, CDR1 is SQVTM and CDR2 is ANQGSEA. Trimming pared 8 bases from V and 1 base from J, leaving 18 bases between. CDR3 size: 15 residues. The CDR3 spells CSSGLDRVSYNEQFF. CDR3 bases: TGCAGCTCAGGCCTCGATCGCGTTTCCTACAATGAGCAGTTCTTC.

A few counts support this clone. The rearrangement uses TRBV29-1 and TRBJ1-6; a weak D match, TRBD1 (6 bases). Trimming removed 5 bases from V and 10 bases from J, with 15 bases in between. Germline V CDR1 and CDR2: SQVTM, ANQGSEA. The CDR3 extends over 13 amino acids. In DNA, the CDR3 is TGCAGCGTTTCTGTGGAGGGGGTGTCACCCCTCCACTTT. Translated: CSVSVEGVSPLHF.

The V gene is TRBV5-8, the J gene TRBJ2-7; a weak D match, TRBD2 (6 bases). CDR3 length: 14 amino acids. Germline CDR1 and CDR2: SGHTS and YDEGEE. V dropped 0 bases and J dropped 2 bases, with 9 bases sitting between them. CDR3 DNA: TGTGCCAGCAGCTTGGCTAGCGCAACCTACGAGCAGTACTTC. Its protein product is CASSLASATYEQYF.

The chain joins TRBV7-9 to TRBJ2-3, with D tentatively TRBD1 (6 bases). The CDR3 spans 11 residues. Trimming cost V 7 bases and J 13 bases, with 15 bases left between them. The germline V gene has CDR1 SEHNR and CDR2 FQNEAQ (reference sequence). DNA for the CDR3: TGTGCCAGCATCGTGACTGAGGGGGAGTATTTT. It translates to CASIVTEGEYF.

V and J are TRBV30 and TRBJ2-1; unclear D gene. V lost 1 base, J lost 8 bases, and 6 bases lay in between. This CDR3 has 11 amino acids. Per the germline V gene, CDR1 is GTSNPN and CDR2 is SVGIG (reference sequence). This CDR3 is CAWSAQYEQFF. CDR3 sequence (DNA): TGTGCCTGGAGTGCCCAGTATGAGCAGTTCTTC.

J is TRBJ1-5 and V is TRBV27; 7 bases match TRBD1. This CDR3 contains 14 residues. J lost 4 bases, V lost 5 bases, and 5 bases had no gene match. Germline V gene data show CDR1 as MNHEY and CDR2 as SMNVEV (reference sequence). CDR3 region: CASSAQGGNQPQHF. The DNA of the CDR3 is TGTGCCAGCAGTGCTCAGGGGGGGAATCAGCCCCAGCATTTT.

The V call is TRBV30, the J call TRBJ2-5; tentative D call: TRBD1 (5 bases). Germline CDR1 and CDR2: GTSNPN and SVGIG (reference sequence). The CDR3 consists of 12 residues. V lost 4 bases to trimming and J lost 4 bases, with 10 bases between them. This CDR3 reads CAWTGLVETQYF. The CDR3 DNA follows: TGTGCCTGGACAGGGTTGGTAGAGACCCAGTACTTC.

The sample holds a few counts of this clone. The chain uses TRBV5-1 and TRBJ1-1, with TRBD1 identical over 7 bases. Germline V gives CDR1 SGHRS, CDR2 YFSETQ. The CDR3 loop spans 14 amino acids. J gave up 4 bases and V 4 bases, and 7 bases lay outside the gene matches. CDR3 DNA sequence: TGCGCCAGCAGCGAGACAGGGCTCGGCACTGAAGCTTTCTTT. Its translation is CASSETGLGTEAFF.

About this clone: The sample carries other DNA sequences with the same CDR3. The chain combines TRBV5-4 with TRBJ2-5; D is possibly TRBD2 (6 bases). The CDR3 covers 13 residues. Trimming took 3 bases from V and 5 from J, leaving 11 bases between them. Germline V lookup: CDR1 SGHNT, CDR2 YYREEE (reference sequence). The CDR3 DNA follows: TGTGCCAGCAGCTGGGACTCAGGGGAGACCCAGTACTTC. It translates to CASSWDSGETQYF.

J is TRBJ2-7 and V is TRBV11-2; TRBD2 agrees at 8 bases. Germline V gene sequence: CDR1 SGHAT, CDR2 FQNNGV. V was clipped by 2 bases and J by 0 bases; unmatched bases: 6. The CDR3 extends over 16 amino acids. The CDR3 spells CASSLKRSGGSYEQYF. For the CDR3, the DNA is TGTGCCAGCAGCTTAAAACGCAGCGGGGGCTCCTACGAGCAGTACTTC.